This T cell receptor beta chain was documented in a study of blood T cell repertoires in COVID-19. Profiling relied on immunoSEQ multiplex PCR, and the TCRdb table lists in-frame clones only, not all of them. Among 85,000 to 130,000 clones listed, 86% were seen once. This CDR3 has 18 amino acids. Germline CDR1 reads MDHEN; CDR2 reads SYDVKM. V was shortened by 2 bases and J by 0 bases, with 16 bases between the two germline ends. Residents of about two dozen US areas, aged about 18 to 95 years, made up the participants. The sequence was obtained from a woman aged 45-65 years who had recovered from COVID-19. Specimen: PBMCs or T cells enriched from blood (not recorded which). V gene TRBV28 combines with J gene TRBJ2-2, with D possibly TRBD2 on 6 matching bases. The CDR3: CASSLLGHSGTNTGELFF. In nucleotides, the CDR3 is TGTGCCAGCAGTTTACTGGGTCATAGCGGCACGAACACCGGGGAGCTGTTTTTT.